Sequencing of this TCR beta chain was carried out in a study of cytotoxic CD8 clonotypes in ibrutinib-treated CLL. About this clone: Its antigen is unknown.

Study outcomes and limitations: Before falling back toward baseline at progression, clonality had risen at the time of ibrutinib response.

The method was immunoSEQ multiplex PCR; TCRdb's version includes in-frame clones alone and lacks a portion of them. The table lists about 97,000 clones, almost 80% of them singletons. The ends were cut back, 5 bases at V and 5 bases at J, with 16 bases in the middle. Germline CDR1 and CDR2: GTSNPN and SVGIG (reference sequence). This CDR3 spans 13 amino acids. V and J are TRBV30 and TRBJ2-7; possibly TRBD2 for D (5 bases). The TCR originated in a human donor with chronic lymphocytic leukemia. The input for sequencing was PBMCs, taken after 12 months of ibrutinib treatment. This CDR3 reads CAWGLRRGNEQYF. CDR3 DNA: TGTGCCTGGGGACTTCGTCGAGGAAACGAGCAGTACTTC.